These 21 T cell receptor beta chains came from one sample sequenced in a study of cytotoxic CD8 clonotypes in ibrutinib-treated CLL. The table came from immunoSEQ multiplex PCR; TCRdb's copy has only in-frame clones and leaves some out. The sample shows over 100,000 clones, approximately 85% of them seen only once. This material consisted of PBMCs, taken after 24 months of ibrutinib treatment. The receptors originated from a human donor with chronic lymphocytic leukemia.

The chain uses TRBV19 and TRBJ2-7, with D possibly TRBD2 on 7 matching bases. This CDR3 contains 16 residues. With 0 bases removed from V and 1 base from J, the gap between germline ends came to 13 bases. The germline CDR1 and CDR2 sequences are LNHDA and SQIVND (reference sequence). The CDR3 bases are TGTGCCAGTAGTATAGATCCAAGGGGGGGATCCTACGAGCAGTACTTC. It yields the protein CASSIDPRGGSYEQYF.

This rearrangement joins TRBV27 to TRBJ2-7, with D perhaps TRBD1 or TRBD2 (5 bases each). Trimming pared 2 bases from V and 2 bases from J, leaving 10 bases between. Germline V CDR1 and CDR2: MNHEY, SMNVEV (reference sequence). The CDR3 covers 14 residues. The CDR3 loop reads CASSLGEGPYEQYF. The CDR3 DNA sequence: TGTGCCAGCAGTTTAGGCGAGGGGCCCTACGAGCAGTACTTC.

V and J are TRBV9 and TRBJ1-2; no firm D call. This CDR3 comprises 14 residues. Trimming took 3 bases from V and 4 from J, leaving 13 bases between them. Germline V gene lookup returns CDR1 SGDLS and CDR2 YYNGEE. The CDR3 reads CASSGYPGSYGYTF. CDR3 DNA sequence: TGTGCCAGCAGCGGTTATCCGGGGTCCTATGGCTACACCTTC.

The rearrangement joins TRBV27 to TRBJ2-7, with TRBD2 identical over 7 bases. CDR1 is MNHEY, CDR2 SMNVEV, per germline (reference sequence). CDR3 length: 15 amino acids. J lost 3 bases, V lost 6 bases, and 11 bases had no gene match. The CDR3 loop reads CASSLGLGRSYEQYF. As DNA, the CDR3 is TGTGCCAGCAGCCTCGGACTAGGACGAAGCTACGAGCAGTACTTC.

This clone was detected a few times. This chain uses TRBV4-1 with TRBJ2-4; no clear D. Germline assignment: CDR1 MGHRA and CDR2 YSYEKL. Trimming cost V 2 bases and J 13 bases, with 9 bases left between them. This CDR3 contains 11 residues. The CDR3: CASSQQRLQYF. The CDR3 nucleotides read TGCGCCAGCAGCCAACAAAGGTTACAGTACTTC.

This clone was seen only a few times. V gene TRBV9 combines with J gene TRBJ1-5; D not certain. CDR3 length equals 14 residues. Germline V CDR1 and CDR2: SGDLS, YYNGEE. The V and J ends lost 0 bases and 3 bases respectively, with 7 bases between them. CDR3: CASSVDRDNQPQHF. CDR3 nucleotides: TGTGCCAGCAGCGTAGATAGGGACAATCAGCCCCAGCATTTT.

The chain couples TRBV28 to TRBJ2-2; D not resolved. CDR3 length: 17 residues. V lost 6 bases and J lost 1, with 18 bases in between. Germline assignment: CDR1 MDHEN and CDR2 SYDVKM. The CDR3 nucleotides read TGTGCCAGCAGGTACAATGGGTGGCAGAAGAACACCGGGGAGCTGTTTTTT. Protein sequence: CASRYNGWQKNTGELFF.

This chain links TRBV7-2 with TRBJ2-2, with D possibly being TRBD2 (6 bases). Germline CDR1 reads SGHTA; CDR2 reads FQGNSA. The ends were cut back, 4 bases at V and 6 bases at J, with 12 bases in the middle. The CDR3 is 14 amino acids. CDR3 protein: CASSSDYNAGELFF. CDR3 DNA sequence: TGTGCCAGCAGCTCGGACTATAACGCCGGGGAGCTGTTTTTT.

The genes are TRBV10-3 and TRBJ1-2; perhaps TRBD1 as D (6 bases). Germline CDR1 reads ENHRY; CDR2 reads SYGVKD. The CDR3 contains 12 residues. The V end was cut by 8 bases, the J end by 8 bases, with 15 bases between. The CDR3 loop reads CAIRLDGGGYTF. CDR3 DNA: TGTGCCATCCGTCTAGACGGGGGCGGCTACACCTTC.

This clone was recorded only once. J is TRBJ1-2 and V is TRBV6-4; 9 bases fit TRBD1. Trimming removed 6 bases from V and 6 bases from J; junction bases left unmatched: 5. This CDR3 region has 13 residues. Germline-derived CDR1 and CDR2 are MRHNA and SNTAGT. The CDR3 protein is CASSRDRGDGYTF. The CDR3 region has the DNA TGTGCCAGCAGCCGCGACAGGGGGGATGGCTACACCTTC.

This clone came up a few times. The chain combines TRBV7-9 with TRBJ2-5; TRBD1 agrees at 9 bases. CDR1 and CDR2 (germline): SEHNR, FQNEAQ (reference sequence). V shed 5 bases, J shed 6 bases, and the junction held 7 bases outside the gene matches. The CDR3 extends over 14 amino acids. CDR3 protein: CASSLGQGGQTQYF. The CDR3, as DNA: TGTGCCAGCAGCCTGGGACAGGGAGGTCAGACCCAGTACTTC.

The J gene is TRBJ1-1, the V gene TRBV15; TRBD1 is a possible D gene (5 bases). V lost 0 bases and J lost 0, with 8 bases in between. In germline, CDR1 is LNHNV, CDR2 YYDKDF (reference sequence). This CDR3 contains 15 residues. The CDR3 sequence is CATSRDPGVNTEAFF. The CDR3 coding sequence is TGTGCCACCAGCAGAGATCCGGGGGTGAACACTGAAGCTTTCTTT.

This chain uses TRBV11-2 with TRBJ2-7, with 12 bases aligning to TRBD2. J lost 7 bases, V lost 4 bases, and 11 bases had no gene match. This CDR3 is built from 16 residues. CDR1 and CDR2 (germline): SGHAT, FQNNGV. Here the CDR3 reads CASSSRLAGATREQYF. Written as DNA, the CDR3 is TGTGCCAGCAGCTCACGACTAGCGGGGGCCACGAGGGAGCAGTACTTC.

This clone was picked up one time. This chain uses TRBV28 with TRBJ1-2; TRBD1 aligns across 9 bases. J was trimmed by 0 bases and V by 5 bases; bases with no gene match: 13. The germline gives CDR1 MDHEN, CDR2 SYDVKM. This CDR3 region has 18 residues. The CDR3 sequence: CASSLFRWGQGTNYGYTF. The CDR3 DNA reads as TGTGCCAGCAGTCTCTTTCGGTGGGGACAGGGTACTAACTATGGCTACACCTTC.

V gene TRBV11-3 combines with J gene TRBJ1-1; weak D call: TRBD1 (5 bases). V was shortened by 3 bases and J by 4 bases, with 12 bases between the two germline ends. This CDR3 has 14 amino acids. Germline V lookup: CDR1 SGHNT, CDR2 YENEEA. DNA of the CDR3: TGTGCCAGCAGCTTGGGGGAGTCGAGCACTGAAGCTTTCTTT. This sequence encodes CASSLGESSTEAFF. The variable domain in full, completed from reference TRBV11-3 and TRBJ1-1, reads EAGVVQSPRYKIIEKKQPVAFWCNPISGHNTLYWYLQNLGQGPELLIRYENEEAVDDSQLPKDRFSAERLKGVDSTLKIQPAELGDSAVYLCASSLGESSTEAFFGQGTRLTVV.

This rearrangement joins TRBV28 to TRBJ2-3; 8 nucleotides line up with TRBD2. Germline CDR1 and CDR2: MDHEN and SYDVKM. The CDR3 extends over 14 amino acids. With V trimmed by 7 bases and J by 4 bases, 7 bases remained unmatched. The CDR3 here is CASNLLAGPDTQYF. The CDR3 DNA is TGTGCCAGCAACCTTCTAGCGGGCCCAGATACGCAGTATTTT.

CDR3 DNA sequence: TGTGCCAGCTCCCCTACAGGGGTTACATCTGGAAACACCATATATTTT. This sequence encodes CASSPTGVTSGNTIYF. The chain has TRBV18 and TRBJ1-3; TRBD1 aligns across 7 bases. Germline trimming cut 6 bases from V and 1 base from J; bases unmatched to any gene: 9. The CDR3 is 16 residues long. Germline assignment: CDR1 KGHSH and CDR2 LQKENI.

The V call is TRBV30, the J call TRBJ1-2; 8 bases are a match to TRBD1. V was clipped by 2 bases and J by 5 bases; unmatched bases: 4. The CDR3 spans 13 residues. CDR1 is GTSNPN and CDR2 is SVGIG in the germline V gene (reference sequence). The CDR3 is CAWSRQGPYGYTF. CDR3 in DNA: TGTGCCTGGAGTCGACAGGGGCCTTATGGCTACACCTTC. The whole variable domain, remainder taken from reference TRBV30 and TRBJ1-2, is SQTIHQWPATLVQPVGSPLSLECTVEGTSNPNLYWYRQAAGRGLQLLFYSVGIGQISSEVPQNLSASRPQDRQFILSSKKLLLSDSGFYLCAWSRQGPYGYTFGSGTRLTVV.

CDR3 bases: TGTGCCAGCAGTTCCTATAGCGGAAACAATGAGCAGTTCTTC. Protein sequence: CASSSYSGNNEQFF. This chain joins TRBV27 and TRBJ2-1, with D possibly matching TRBD2 (6 bases). The CDR3 is made up of 14 amino acids. Germline CDR1 MNHEY, CDR2 SMNVEV (reference sequence). The germline V and J ends were trimmed by 4 bases and 5 bases, with 12 bases remaining between them.

This clone showed up many times. The chain couples TRBV5-1 to TRBJ2-7; 10 nucleotides agree with TRBD2. Trimming took 6 bases from V and 5 from J; bases not matched to a gene: 8. CDR1 is SGHRS and CDR2 is YFSETQ in the germline V gene. CDR3 length: 14 amino acids. The DNA of the CDR3 is TGCGCCAGCACCGGGACTAGCGTTCCTAACGAGCAGTACTTC. Encoded protein: CASTGTSVPNEQYF. The whole variable domain, filled in from reference TRBV5-1 and TRBJ2-7, reads KAGVTQTPRYLIKTRGQQVTLSCSPISGHRSVSWYQQTPGQGLQFLFEYFSETQRNKGNFPGRFSGRQFSNSRSEMNVSTLELGDSALYLCASTGTSVPNEQYFGPGTRLTVT.

This chain joins TRBV7-9 and TRBJ2-2; D is unclear. The V and J ends lost 3 bases and 5 bases respectively, with 13 bases between them. This CDR3 has 15 amino acids. The germline CDR1 and CDR2 sequences are SEHNR and FQNEAQ (reference sequence). CDR3 region: CASSFSTLGTGELFF. The CDR3 region has the DNA TGTGCCAGCAGCTTTAGTACTCTCGGGACCGGGGAGCTGTTTTTT.